This T cell receptor beta chain derives from a study of patients and donors after allogeneic stem cell transplantation. Between the trimmed V and J ends, which lost 5 bases and 5 bases, there was a span of 19 bases. The CDR3 length is 15 residues. Germline CDR1 reads SGHVS; CDR2 reads FNYEAQ. TCRdb recomputed calls from the RT-PCR reads with MiXCR, one row per CDR3 protein. This table holds about 960,000 distinct CDR3 sequences, roughly 18% found once. The sequenced material came from blood, either unsorted or a sorted T cell fraction (not recorded which). The origin of this receptor is a human donor who was either an allogeneic HSCT recipient or a stem cell or donor lymphocyte infusion donor (not recorded which). It is not recorded whose cells these are; they may come from a transplant donor. The genes are TRBV7-6 and TRBJ2-7, with D maybe TRBD2 (5 bases). The CDR3 spells CASSQAVGESDEQYF. In nucleotides, the CDR3 is TGTGCCAGCAGCCAAGCAGTCGGGGAATCGGACGAGCAGTACTTC.